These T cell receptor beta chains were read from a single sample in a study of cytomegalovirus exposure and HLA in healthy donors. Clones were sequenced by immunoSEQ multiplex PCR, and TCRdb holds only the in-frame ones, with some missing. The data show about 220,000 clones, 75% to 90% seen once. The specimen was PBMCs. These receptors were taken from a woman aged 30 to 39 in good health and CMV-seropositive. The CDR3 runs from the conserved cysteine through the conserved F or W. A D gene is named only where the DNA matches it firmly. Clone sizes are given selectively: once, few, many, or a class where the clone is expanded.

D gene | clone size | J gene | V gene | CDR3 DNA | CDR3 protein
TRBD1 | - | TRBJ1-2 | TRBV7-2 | TGTGCCAGCAGCCCCCTAAACAGGGGGCGCACCTATGGCTACACCTTC | CASSPLNRGRTYGYTF
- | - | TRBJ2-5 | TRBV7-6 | TGTGCCAGCAGCTTCCAGGGAGAAGAGACCCAGTACTTC | CASSFQGEETQYF
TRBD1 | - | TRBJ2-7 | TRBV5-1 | TGCGCCAGCAGCTTGGCACGCGACAGGGCGACCTACGAGCAGTACTTC | CASSLARDRATYEQYF
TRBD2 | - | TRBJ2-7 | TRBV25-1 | TGTGCCAGCAGACCGAATACCCGGGAGGGTGAGACCTACGAGCAGTACTTC | CASRPNTREGETYEQYF
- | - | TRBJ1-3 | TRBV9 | TGTGCCAGCAGCTCCATTGACAGCTACTCTGGAAACACCATATATTTT | CASSSIDSYSGNTIYF
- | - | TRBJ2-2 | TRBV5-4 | TGTGCCAGCAGCTCTGGAGGGGCCGGGGAGCTGTTTTTT | CASSSGGAGELFF
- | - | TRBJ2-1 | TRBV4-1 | TGCGCCAGCAGCCAAGAGCATCAGGGATGGGGCCATGAGCAGTTCTTC | CASSQEHQGWGHEQFF
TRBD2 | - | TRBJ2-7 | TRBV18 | TGTGCCAGCTCACCTTCCGGGACTAGCGGGAACTACGAGCAGTACTTC | CASSPSGTSGNYEQYF
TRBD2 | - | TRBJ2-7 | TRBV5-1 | TGCGCCAGCAGCTTTCCTAGCGGGGATGTGAGCGACGAGCAGTACTTC | CASSFPSGDVSDEQYF
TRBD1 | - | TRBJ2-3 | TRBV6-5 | TGTGCCAGCAGTTTCGGACAGGGTGGAGATACGCAGTATTTT | CASSFGQGGDTQYF
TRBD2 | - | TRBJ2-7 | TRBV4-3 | TGCGCCAGCAGCCAACGACTAGCGGAGAGCTACGAGCAGTACTTC | CASSQRLAESYEQYF
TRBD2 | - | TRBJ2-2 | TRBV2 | TGTGCCAGCATGGCGGGAGGGTTGACCGGGGAGCTGTTTTTT | CASMAGGLTGELFF
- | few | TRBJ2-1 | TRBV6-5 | TGTGCCAGCTACACCTGGAATGAGCAGTTCTTC | CASYTWNEQFF
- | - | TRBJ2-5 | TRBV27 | TGTGCCAGCAGTTCTCCCGGTGGCAGCTCTAGAGAGACCCAGTACTTC | CASSSPGGSSRETQYF
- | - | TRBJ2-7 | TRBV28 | TGTGCCAGCAGTTTAAAAGGACACGTCCCCTACGAGCAGTACTTC | CASSLKGHVPYEQYF
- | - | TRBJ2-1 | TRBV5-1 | TGCGCCAGCAGCTTGTACCTACAGGGCAATGAGCAGTTCTTC | CASSLYLQGNEQFF
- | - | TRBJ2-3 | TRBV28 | TGTGCCAGCAGTTTACAAGGCAGGCTCACAGATACGCAGTATTTT | CASSLQGRLTDTQYF
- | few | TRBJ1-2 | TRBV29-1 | TGCAGCGCCCAGGGTTGGGACTATGGCTACACCTTC | CSAQGWDYGYTF
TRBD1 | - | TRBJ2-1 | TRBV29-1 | TGCAGCGTTGCGGAGGGACAGGGGGTAACTGAGCAGTTCTTC | CSVAEGQGVTEQFF
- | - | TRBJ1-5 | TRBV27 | TGTGCCAGCAGTTTTTGGGGTGGCAATCAGCCCCAGCATTTT | CASSFWGGNQPQHF
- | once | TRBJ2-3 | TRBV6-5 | TGTGCCAGCAGTTCAAGGTGGGACACGCAGTATTTT | CASSSRWDTQYF
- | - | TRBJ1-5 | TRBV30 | TGTGCCTGGACTCTAGGGAGCGATCAGCCCCAGCATTTT | CAWTLGSDQPQHF
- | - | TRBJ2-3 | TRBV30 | TGTGCCTGGATCGGTAGGTACGCCGACAGCAACACAGATACGCAGTATTTT | CAWIGRYADSNTDTQYF
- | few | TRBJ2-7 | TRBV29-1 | TGCAGCGTCTCCCCTTCCTTTTCGTCGGGGGAGCAGTACTTC | CSVSPSFSSGEQYF
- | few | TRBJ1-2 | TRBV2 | TGTGCCAGCTCGGGGTATAACTATGGCTACACCTTC | CASSGYNYGYTF
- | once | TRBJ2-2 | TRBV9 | TGTGCCAGCAGCCCTACTTGGACCGGGGAGCTGTTTTTT | CASSPTWTGELFF
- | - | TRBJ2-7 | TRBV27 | TGTGCCAGCAGTCCCACAGGGCTCGAGCAGTACTTC | CASSPTGLEQYF
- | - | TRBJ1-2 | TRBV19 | TGTGCCAGTAGTATCATGGCGGGGGCACATGGCTACACCTTC | CASSIMAGAHGYTF